A selection of T cell receptor beta chains follows, all from one sample in a study of T cells after yellow fever vaccination. TCRdb reprocessed the 5' RACE reads via MiXCR and lists one record per CDR3 protein. Of under 50,000 distinct CDR3 sequences in the sample, around 6.4% were seen once. The sample here was PBMCs, either bulk or a sorted T-cell subset (CD4+, CD8+, memory, or dextramer-sorted; not recorded which), taken 45 days after the yellow fever booster vaccination. Receptors originate from a man aged 30 to 39 who received the YFV17D yellow fever vaccine. Each CDR3 is given without its conserved first and last residue. Fields, in order: J gene, CDR3 length, V gene, CDR3 protein.

TRBJ1-1 | 12 | TRBV3-1 | ASSQVTGVTEAF
TRBJ1-1 | 14 | TRBV11-2 | ASSLDRFSSATEAF
TRBJ2-6 | 13 | TRBV7-6 | ASSLDNSGANILT
TRBJ2-6 | 12 | TRBV5-1 | ASNRDSGANVLT
TRBJ2-7 | 14 | TRBV14 | ASSQGPAGKTYEQY
TRBJ2-1 | 13 | TRBV20-1 | SATPAGPSKNEQF
TRBJ2-3 | 11 | TRBV6-4 | ASSARETDTQY
TRBJ2-5 | 11 | TRBV7-2 | ASSRDAGGTQY
TRBJ2-3 | 15 | TRBV18 | ASSPMGLAGAIDTQY
TRBJ2-2 | 11 | TRBV10-2 | ASSDVGGGELF